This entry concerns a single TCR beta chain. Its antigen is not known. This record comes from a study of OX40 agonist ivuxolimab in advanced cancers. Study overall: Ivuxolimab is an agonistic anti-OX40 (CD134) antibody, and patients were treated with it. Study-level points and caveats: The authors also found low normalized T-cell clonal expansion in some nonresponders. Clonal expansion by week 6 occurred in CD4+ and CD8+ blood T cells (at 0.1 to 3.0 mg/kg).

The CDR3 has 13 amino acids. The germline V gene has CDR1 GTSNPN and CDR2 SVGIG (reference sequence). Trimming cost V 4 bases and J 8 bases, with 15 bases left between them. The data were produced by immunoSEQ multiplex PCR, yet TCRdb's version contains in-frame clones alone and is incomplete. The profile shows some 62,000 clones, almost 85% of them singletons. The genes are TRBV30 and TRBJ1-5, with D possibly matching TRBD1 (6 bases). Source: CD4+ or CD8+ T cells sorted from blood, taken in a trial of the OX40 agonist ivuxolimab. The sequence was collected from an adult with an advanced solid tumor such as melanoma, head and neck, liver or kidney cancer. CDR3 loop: CAWTPGGREPQHF. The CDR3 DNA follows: TGTGCCTGGACACCGGGGGGGCGGGAGCCCCAGCATTTT.